The 7 T cell receptor beta chains presented below share a single source sample, sequenced in a study of beta chain features in type 1 diabetes. The investigators reverse transcribed all of the isolated RNA, so they sequenced expressed TCRB transcripts. The method was immunoSEQ multiplex PCR; TCRdb's version includes in-frame clones alone and lacks a portion of them. Seen here are 250,000 to 300,000 clones, 8% observed once, and the top ten hold over 0.8%. The sequencing sample was made of central memory CD4+ T cells from blood. Receptors originate from a woman under 30 in good health.

V gene TRBV18 combines with J gene TRBJ2-1, with TRBD2 matching 10 bases. Germline-derived CDR1 and CDR2 are KGHSH and LQKENI. The V segment lost 2 bases and the J segment 15 bases; nucleotides outside the gene matches: 13. The CDR3 totals 15 residues. CDR3 sequence: CASSPDASGGRGSFF. The CDR3 coding sequence is TGTGCCAGCTCACCAGATGCTAGCGGGGGCCGGGGTTCGTTCTTC.

The J gene is TRBJ2-2, the V gene TRBV28; 9 bases map to TRBD1. With 6 bases clipped from V and 3 bases from J, the junction kept 5 bases outside the gene matches. The length of the CDR3 is 15 residues. The germline V gene has CDR1 MDHEN and CDR2 SYDVKM. CDR3 in DNA: TGTGCCAGCAGGTACAGGGGGCTACACACCGGGGAGCTGTTTTTT. It specifies CASRYRGLHTGELFF.

The rearrangement links TRBV9 to TRBJ2-5, with D tentatively TRBD1 or TRBD2 (5 bases each). V was pared by 2 bases and J by 5 bases, with 10 bases between. CDR3 length: 13 residues. Germline-derived CDR1 and CDR2 are SGDLS and YYNGEE. The chain's CDR3 is CASSVRGGETQYF. The CDR3 DNA reads TGTGCCAGCAGCGTCCGGGGCGGGGAGACCCAGTACTTC.

This clone has just a few counts. This chain joins TRBV6-1 and TRBJ1-4, with 7 bases identical to TRBD1. This CDR3 spans 16 amino acids. Germline values: CDR1 MNHNS, CDR2 SASEGT. V dropped 1 base and J dropped 0; count of bases not matched to a gene: 2. The CDR3 DNA reads as TGTGCCAGCAGTGAAGACACAGGGGCAACTAATGAAAAACTGTTTTTT. It encodes CASSEDTGATNEKLFF.

The chain combines TRBV2 with TRBJ2-3, with TRBD1 matching 8 bases. Unmatched junction bases numbered 14, after V lost 7 bases and J lost 8 bases. This CDR3 is 15 amino acids long. Germline CDR1 reads SNHLY; CDR2 reads FYNNEI. For the CDR3, the DNA is TGTGCCAGCACCCCCGGAGGGCAGGGGGCGTCTACGCAGTATTTT. Encoded protein: CASTPGGQGASTQYF.

This clone came up a few times. CDR3 loop: CASSLGTLAHGYTF. The CDR3 bases are TGTGCCAGCAGCTTGGGCACCCTCGCCCATGGCTACACCTTC. The chain employs TRBV7-9 and TRBJ1-2, with D hard to call. The CDR3 covers 14 residues. Germline values: CDR1 SEHNR, CDR2 FQNEAQ (reference sequence). V was cut by 3 bases and J by 6 bases, with 14 bases left in between.

The sample holds a few counts of this clone. The chain links TRBV6-6 to TRBJ2-1, with TRBD2 matching over 9 bases. This CDR3 has 15 amino acids. Trimming took 4 bases from V and 9 from J; bases not matched to a gene: 10. The V gene's germline CDR1 is MNHNY and CDR2 SVGAGI (reference sequence). The CDR3 loop reads CASSLGTSSGGEQFF. The CDR3 DNA follows: TGTGCCAGCAGTTTAGGGACTAGCTCTGGGGGTGAGCAGTTCTTC.